This T cell receptor (beta chain) stems from a study of CD8+ T cells in alopecia areata. Overall study context: Oral tofacitinib, 5 to 10 mg twice daily, was given in an open-label trial.

Trimming left V 6 bases short and J 12 bases short, with 18 bases between. The germline V gene encodes CDR1 MDHEN and CDR2 SYDVKM. The CDR3 is 13 amino acids. Extracted RNA was reverse transcribed, and the resulting cDNA served as sequencing template. Data came from immunoSEQ multiplex PCR; TCRdb stores just in-frame clones and leaves some out. Here the sample spans 93,000 or so clones, 80% to 90% being singletons. Treatment given: oral pan-JAK inhibitor, 5-10 mg twice daily. Overall study results and limits: Scalp clonality decreased significantly with tofacitinib, and so did expanded CD8+ clones among the top 100. Lesional tissue from the scalp (especially in alopecia totalis/universalis) showed higher clonality than normal scalp.

In regard to this clone: Its antigen is currently unknown.

The material was CD8+ T cells sorted from blood, obtained at approximately week 34, from a patient treated with tofacitinib. V and J are TRBV28 and TRBJ2-1; D is possibly TRBD2 (6 bases). The TCR comes from a human donor with alopecia areata. The CDR3 reads CASSLIPYGGQFF. Written as DNA, the CDR3 is TGTGCCAGCAGCCTTATCCCGTACGGGGGGCAGTTCTTC.